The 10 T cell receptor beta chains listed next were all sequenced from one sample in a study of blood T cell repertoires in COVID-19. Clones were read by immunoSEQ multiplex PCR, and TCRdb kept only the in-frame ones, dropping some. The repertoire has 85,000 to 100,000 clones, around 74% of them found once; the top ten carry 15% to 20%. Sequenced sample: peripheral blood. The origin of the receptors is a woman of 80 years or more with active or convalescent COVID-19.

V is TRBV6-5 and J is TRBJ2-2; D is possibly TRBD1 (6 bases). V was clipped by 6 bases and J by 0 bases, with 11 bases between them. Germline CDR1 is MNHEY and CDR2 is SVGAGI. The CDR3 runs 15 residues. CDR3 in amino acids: CASSRDIPNTGELFF. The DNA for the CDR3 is TGTGCCAGCAGCCGGGACATCCCGAACACCGGGGAGCTGTTTTTT.

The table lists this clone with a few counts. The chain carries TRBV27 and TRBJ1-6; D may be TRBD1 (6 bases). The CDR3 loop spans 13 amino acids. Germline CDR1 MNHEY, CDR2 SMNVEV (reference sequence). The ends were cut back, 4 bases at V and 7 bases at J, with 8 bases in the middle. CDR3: CASSYRGNSPLHF. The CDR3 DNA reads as TGTGCCAGCAGTTATAGGGGGAATTCACCCCTCCACTTT.

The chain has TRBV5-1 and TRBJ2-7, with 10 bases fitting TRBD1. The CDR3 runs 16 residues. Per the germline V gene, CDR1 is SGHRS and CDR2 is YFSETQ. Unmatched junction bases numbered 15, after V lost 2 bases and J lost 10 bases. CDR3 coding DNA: TGCGCCAGCAGCTTATCACCCCCGGGACAGGGGCCGCCCCAGTACTTC. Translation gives CASSLSPPGQGPPQYF.

CDR3 in DNA: TGTGCCATCAGTGAACTAGCGGGAGGCGAAGATGAGCAGTTCTTC. Amino acids: CAISELAGGEDEQFF. This chain uses TRBV10-3 with TRBJ2-1; 12 nucleotides match TRBD2. V was pared by 3 bases and J by 8 bases, with 5 bases of the junction left unmatched. The CDR3 extends over 15 amino acids. CDR1 is ENHRY and CDR2 is SYGVKD in the germline V gene.

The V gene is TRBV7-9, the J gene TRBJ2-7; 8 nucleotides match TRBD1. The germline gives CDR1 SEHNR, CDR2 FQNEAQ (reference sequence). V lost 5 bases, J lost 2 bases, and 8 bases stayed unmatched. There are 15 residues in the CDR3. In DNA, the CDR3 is TGTGCCAGCAGCCTAAGACAGGGGTCTACCTACGAGCAGTACTTC. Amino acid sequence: CASSLRQGSTYEQYF.

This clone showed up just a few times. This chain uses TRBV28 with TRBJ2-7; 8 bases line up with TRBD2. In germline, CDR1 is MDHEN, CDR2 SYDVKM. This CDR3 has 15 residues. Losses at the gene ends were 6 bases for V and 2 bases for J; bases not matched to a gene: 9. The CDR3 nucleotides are TGTGCCAGCAGAACTACTAGCGGAAGAGCCTACGAGCAGTACTTC. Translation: CASRTTSGRAYEQYF.

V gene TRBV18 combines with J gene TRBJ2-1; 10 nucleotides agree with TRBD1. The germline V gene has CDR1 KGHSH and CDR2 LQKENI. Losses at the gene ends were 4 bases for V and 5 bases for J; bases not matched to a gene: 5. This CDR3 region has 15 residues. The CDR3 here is CASSQGTGAHNEQFF. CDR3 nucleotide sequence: TGTGCCAGCTCACAAGGGACAGGGGCCCACAATGAGCAGTTCTTC.

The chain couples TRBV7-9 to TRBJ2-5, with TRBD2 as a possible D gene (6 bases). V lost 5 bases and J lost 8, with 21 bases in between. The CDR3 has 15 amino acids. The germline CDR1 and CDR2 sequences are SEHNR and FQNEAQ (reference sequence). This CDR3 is CASSPLGGPERTQYF. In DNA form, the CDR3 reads TGTGCCAGCAGCCCCTTGGGGGGTCCCGAGAGAACCCAGTACTTC.

The CDR3 protein is CASSLSATGYEQYF. In nucleotides, the CDR3 is TGTGCCAGCAGTTTATCGGCGACTGGCTACGAGCAGTACTTC. The chain links TRBV27 to TRBJ2-7; no clear D gene. V shed 0 bases and J shed 3 bases, with 9 bases lying between them. The germline gives CDR1 MNHEY, CDR2 SMNVEV (reference sequence). The CDR3 loop spans 14 amino acids.

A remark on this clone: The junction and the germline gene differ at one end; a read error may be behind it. The CDR3 sequence is CASSFLAGGIGNTIYF. The DNA for the CDR3 is TGTGCCAGCAGCTTCCTTGCAGGGGGCATTGGAAACACCATATATTTT. The chain uses TRBV5-1 and TRBJ1-3, with 8 bases identical to TRBD1. The CDR3 contains 16 residues. CDR1 is SGHRS, CDR2 YFSETQ, per germline.